This T cell receptor (beta chain) derives from a study of regulatory T cells in long-lasting Graves disease. The TCR beta library used iRepertoire HTBI primers with Arm-PCR amplification of CDR3. Each CDR3 protein is one row after TCRdb ran MiXCR on the multiplex PCR reads. In the table there are about 400,000 distinct CDR3 sequences, about 15% of which are singletons. Time point of the sample: newly diagnosed GD, antithyroid drugs for less than 3 months. PBMC-extracted RNA yielded the TCR library. Germline CDR1 reads LGHDT; CDR2 reads YNNKEL (reference sequence). The V gene lost 2 bases and the J gene lost 12 bases, with 11 bases spanning the gap. The CDR3 is 12 amino acids. This clonotype has a count of ten or more. The sample was also linked to a second study, of T cells in Graves' hyperthyroidism and ophthalmopathy. According to that study: An initial round of RT-PCR targeting the TCR CDR3 relied on the HTBI primer set.

Specimen: peripheral blood mononuclear cells (PBMCs), collected at new diagnosis, from a patient treated with antithyroid drugs. The J gene is TRBJ2-1, the V gene TRBV3-1; D is unresolved. This TCR derives from a woman aged 40-49 years with Graves disease. This CDR3 is CASSQWIGWQFF. The CDR3 coding sequence is TGTGCCAGCAGCCAATGGATCGGGTGGCAGTTCTTC.